This TCR beta chain was retrieved from a study of STAT3 mutations in large granular lymphocyte leukemia. Findings and limits, study-wide: Every T-LGLL patient had at least one immunodominant TCRbeta clonotype.

Only in-frame clones appear in the TCRdb table, and some are missing; sequencing was by immunoSEQ multiplex PCR. The sample lists 10,000 to 15,000 clones; 88% were seen once. About this clone: Its specificity is unknown.

The sequence came from a human donor with T large granular lymphocyte leukemia. Some clones in this sample may be carry-over from other donors' samples. Sequencing was performed on PBMCs.

This CDR3 is CASSQGTGANSPLHF. The CDR3 DNA reads as TGTGCCAGCAGCCAAGGGACAGGGGCAAATTCACCCCTCCACTTT. This rearrangement joins TRBV7-9 to TRBJ1-6, with 10 positions matching TRBD1. Unmatched junction bases numbered 5, after V lost 5 bases and J lost 7 bases. The CDR3 runs 15 residues. CDR1 is SEHNR, CDR2 FQNEAQ, per germline (reference sequence).